These 5 T cell receptor beta chains came from one sample sequenced in a study of blood T cell repertoires in COVID-19. Sequencing used immunoSEQ multiplex PCR; TCRdb keeps in-frame clones, though not all of them. Found here are about 39,000 clones, more than 80% of them singletons; the top ten hold more than 8.5%. What was sequenced was peripheral blood. The receptor set was obtained from a man between 60 and 75 years old in a cohort sampled during active COVID-19.

This chain connects TRBV7-2 to TRBJ2-3, with 11 bases aligning to TRBD2. Trimming cost V 5 bases and J 4 bases; bases outside gene matches: 2. CDR1 is SGHTA, CDR2 FQGNSA, per germline. The CDR3 sequence is 14 residues long. The CDR3 DNA sequence: TGTGCCAGCAGCCTTAGCGGGGGGGCAGATACGCAGTATTTT. Residues: CASSLSGGADTQYF.

J is TRBJ2-5 and V is TRBV5-5; D gene ambiguous. V lost 0 bases to trimming and J lost 5 bases, with 17 bases between them. Per the germline V gene, CDR1 is SGHKS and CDR2 is YYEKEE (reference sequence). This CDR3 contains 16 residues. The CDR3 sequence is CASSLEWSGLRETQYF. The CDR3 nucleotides are TGTGCCAGCAGCTTGGAATGGTCGGGTCTAAGGGAGACCCAGTACTTC.

This chain joins TRBV29-1 and TRBJ1-4; 8 bases map to TRBD1. This CDR3 is built from 12 residues. Germline lookup yields CDR1 SQVTM and CDR2 ANQGSEA. Trimming cost V 4 bases and J 11 bases; bases outside gene matches: 6. The CDR3 nucleotides are TGCAGCGTTGGAGGGGACAGGCGGAAACTGTTTTTT. Amino acids: CSVGGDRRKLFF.

This clone was found a few times. The chain links TRBV5-4 to TRBJ2-3, with 8 bases aligning to TRBD2. V dropped 3 bases and J dropped 3; count of bases not matched to a gene: 6. This CDR3 has 15 amino acids. Germline V gene sequence: CDR1 SGHNT, CDR2 YYREEE (reference sequence). CDR3 in amino acids: CASSYGGAKTDTQYF. Written as DNA, the CDR3 is TGTGCCAGCAGCTACGGGGGGGCCAAGACAGATACGCAGTATTTT.

This sequence joins TRBV27 and TRBJ2-3; D possibly corresponds to TRBD1 (6 bases). The germline gives CDR1 MNHEY, CDR2 SMNVEV (reference sequence). V gave up 6 bases and J gave up 3 bases, with 22 bases separating them. This CDR3 is 17 amino acids long. The DNA for the CDR3 is TGTGCCAGCAGGGACTGGACAGACCGAACTTTGACAGATACGCAGTATTTT. Its translation is CASRDWTDRTLTDTQYF.